Shown below are 25 T cell receptor beta chains from a single sample sequenced in a study of CD8+CD57+ T cells in acquired aplastic anemia. Profiling that covered TCR beta VDJ and CDR3 relied on genomic DNA as its template. TCRdb independently ran MiXCR on the reads; one entry per CDR3 protein. The table lists roughly 250,000 distinct CDR3 sequences, approximately 80% of them singletons, with 40% to 55% in the top ten. An expansion of CD8+CD57+ cells by flow cytometry had been shown in patients chosen for sequencing. The sample consisted of sorted CD4+, CD8+, or CD8+CD57+ T cells (not recorded which) from PBMCs. All receptors derive from a human donor with aplastic anemia.

This rearrangement joins TRBV5-5 to TRBJ2-3, with 7 bases matching TRBD2. The germline CDR1 and CDR2 sequences are SGHKS and YYEKEE (reference sequence). V was clipped by 7 bases and J by 4 bases; unmatched bases: 6. The CDR3 runs 13 residues. The CDR3 reads CASGEGSPDTQYF. CDR3 DNA sequence: TGTGCCAGCGGGGAGGGGTCACCAGATACGCAGTATTTT. The complete variable domain, with remaining parts taken from reference TRBV5-5 and TRBJ2-3, reads DAGVTQSPTHLIKTRGQQVTLRCSPISGHKSVSWYQQVLGQGPQFIFQYYEKEERGRGNFPDRFSARQFPNYSSELNVNALLLGDSALYLCASGEGSPDTQYFGPGTRLTVL.

CDR3 in amino acids: CSVHAEYNEQFF. CDR3 nucleotides: TGCAGCGTCCATGCCGAGTACAATGAGCAGTTCTTC. The chain links TRBV29-1 to TRBJ2-1; D is undetermined. Germline values: CDR1 SQVTM, CDR2 ANQGSEA. Trimming removed 6 bases from V and 4 bases from J, with 10 bases in between. This CDR3 spans 12 amino acids.

This chain uses TRBV11-1 with TRBJ2-2; D is uncertain. Trimming took off 5 bases at V and 6 bases at J, with 13 bases between the two ends. Per the germline V gene, CDR1 is SGHAT and CDR2 is FQDESV (reference sequence). CDR3 length: 14 amino acids. CDR3 residues: CASSVTRVAGELFF. CDR3 coding DNA: TGTGCCAGCAGCGTGACACGGGTAGCCGGGGAGCTGTTTTTT. Full variable domain (remainder filled in from reference TRBV11-1 and TRBJ2-2): EAEVAQSPRYKITEKSQAVAFWCDPISGHATLYWYRQILGQGPELLVQFQDESVVDDSQLPKDRFSAERLKGVDSTLKIQPAELGDSAMYLCASSVTRVAGELFFGEGSRLTVL.

This clonotype showed up just once. This chain links TRBV7-3 with TRBJ2-5; 8 bases are a match to TRBD1. V was clipped by 11 bases and J by 14 bases; unmatched bases: 22. CDR1 and CDR2 from the germline V gene are SGHTA and FQGTGA. The CDR3 consists of 14 residues. Here the CDR3 DNA reads TGTGCCTACGAGGGACAGGCCAACCCCGTTGAACACTACTTC. Translating gives CAYEGQANPVEHYF.

This clonotype was detected only a few times. An end of the junction does not agree with germline; a read error may underlie this. The chain carries TRBV9 and TRBJ1-2, with D unresolved. Germline V gene data show CDR1 as SGDLS and CDR2 as YYNGEE. CDR3 length equals 13 residues. The CDR3 coding sequence is TGTGCCAGCAGCGAAGGGTCAGATACGCGCTATTTTTTC. As protein: CASSEGSDTRYFF.

The table lists this clonotype with a count of one. The CDR3 end shows no conserved phenylalanine or tryptophan, and so a read error is likely. The DNA is left out, because the CDR3 cannot be placed on it with certainty; the CDR3 is given as TCRdb lists it. The CDR3: CASSFHPSGATHSYYL. The chain joins TRBV19 to TRBJ2-1; the listed D gene, TRBD1, was not tested against the DNA. The CDR3 contains 16 residues when both ends are counted. Germline assignment: CDR1 LNHDA and CDR2 SQIVND (reference sequence).

About this clonotype: A junction end diverges from the germline sequence, so it may reflect a read error. The rearrangement links TRBV19 to TRBJ1-6, with 9 nucleotides matching TRBD1. The end of the DNA aligns better with TRBJ2-1, so the J call may be wrong. Per the germline V gene, CDR1 is LNHDA and CDR2 is SQIVND (reference sequence). CDR3 length: 15 residues. In DNA, the CDR3 is TGTGCCAGTAGTGGGACAGGGAGCCCTTCCAATGCGCAGTTCTTC. Translation: CASSGTGSPSNAQFF.

The rearrangement uses TRBV7-2 and TRBJ1-1; D unresolved. The germline V gene encodes CDR1 SGHTA and CDR2 FQGNSA. The CDR3 loop spans 15 amino acids. V lost 1 base and J lost 12, with 21 bases in between. The CDR3 DNA sequence: TGTGCCAGCAGCTTAGGTGTGGGCGTCACAGATACGCCTTTCTTT. Translation gives CASSLGVGVTDTPFF.

The chain carries TRBV24-1 and TRBJ2-7, with D perhaps matching TRBD2 (7 bases). The V end was cut by 11 bases, the J end by 3 bases, with 19 bases between. The CDR3 runs to 14 residues. The germline CDR1 and CDR2 sequences are KGHDR and SFDVKD. Here the CDR3 reads CASETRGGDYEQYF. CDR3 DNA: TGTGCCAGCGAGACCAGAGGGGGGGACTACGAGCAGTACTTC.

The J gene is TRBJ1-2, the V gene TRBV5-6, with D unclear. The CDR3 totals 13 residues. Germline V gene sequence: CDR1 SGHDT, CDR2 YYEEEE. Trimming left V 4 bases short and J 4 bases short, with 11 bases between. The chain's CDR3 is CASSPVDVYGYTF. Here the CDR3 DNA reads TGTGCCAGCAGCCCCGTTGACGTCTATGGCTACACCTTC. Filled out from reference TRBV5-6 and TRBJ1-2, the complete variable domain reads DAGVTQSPTHLIKTRGQQVTLRCSPKSGHDTVSWYQQALGQGPQFIFQYYEEEERQRGNFPDRFSGHQFPNYSSELNVNALLLGDSALYLCASSPVDVYGYTFGSGTRLTVV.

V usage is TRBV11-3 and J usage is TRBJ1-6; D is unclear. CDR3 length: 16 amino acids. V lost 0 bases and J lost 3, with 9 bases in between. Germline assignment: CDR1 SGHNT and CDR2 YENEEA. The CDR3 reads CASSLELGGYNSPLHF. In DNA form, the CDR3 reads TGTGCCAGCAGCTTAGAGCTGGGCGGCTATAATTCACCCCTCCACTTT.

The V gene is TRBV7-2, the J gene TRBJ2-7; 8 nucleotides agree with TRBD1. Germline values: CDR1 SGHTA, CDR2 FQGNSA. The CDR3 runs to 17 residues. The V segment lost 5 bases and the J segment 9 bases; nucleotides outside the gene matches: 21. In nucleotides, the CDR3 is TGTGCCAGCAGCCCGGGGACAGGCGGAAGGAATGAGCAGGGGCAGTACTTC. It encodes CASSPGTGGRNEQGQYF.

This clonotype was counted ten times or more. The chain joins TRBV9 to TRBJ2-4, with unresolved D. V gave up 3 bases and J gave up 7 bases, with 5 bases separating them. Germline V CDR1 and CDR2: SGDLS, YYNGEE. This CDR3 region has 11 residues. CDR3 sequence (DNA): TGTGCCAGCAGCGCCGGGAACATTCAGTACTTC. Translated, it gives CASSAGNIQYF.

The chain has TRBV12-3 or TRBV12-4 and TRBJ2-7, with unresolved D. Trimming removed 2 bases from V and 5 bases from J, with 13 bases in between. The CDR3 has 14 amino acids. For the CDR3, the DNA is TGTGCCAGCAGTTTAAATAGGGTGATGCACGAGCAGTACTTC. Translation gives CASSLNRVMHEQYF.

V usage is TRBV7-3 and J usage is TRBJ2-7; weak D call: TRBD1 (5 bases). Per germline, CDR1 SGHTA and CDR2 FQGTGA. The CDR3 extends over 15 amino acids. Trimming left V 2 bases short and J 12 bases short, with 23 bases between. CDR3 residues: CASSLRGTGANVLYF. Written as DNA, the CDR3 is TGTGCCAGCAGCTTACGTGGAACTGGGGCCAACGTCCTGTACTTC.

With respect to this clonotype: A read error may produce the germline difference seen at one junction end. V usage is TRBV2 and J usage is TRBJ2-5, with a tentative D call TRBD2 (6 bases). Germline loops: CDR1 SNHLY, CDR2 FYNNEI. CDR3 length: 14 residues. The CDR3: CATSDGRMHEHFYF. Written as DNA, the CDR3 is TGTGCCACCAGTGATGGGAGGATGCATGAGCACTTCTACTTC.

Worth noting for this clonotype: Germline is not matched at one junction end, which may reflect a read error. V usage is TRBV5-1 and J usage is TRBJ2-3; D not resolved. Germline assignment: CDR1 SGHRS and CDR2 YFSETQ. CDR3 length: 13 amino acids. CDR3 nucleotide sequence: TGCGCCAGCGGCTTGCATTCAATCAAGACGCAGTATTTT. Its protein product is CASGLHSIKTQYF.

To note about this clonotype: A read error may produce the germline difference seen at one junction end. This chain joins TRBV16 and TRBJ2-2; D tentatively fits TRBD1 or TRBD2 (5 bases each). Germline CDR1 and CDR2: KGHSY and FQNENV. The CDR3 extends over 12 amino acids. In DNA, the CDR3 is TGTGCCAGCAGCCTAGTAACCAGGGAGCAGTTTTTC. It translates to CASSLVTREQFF.

This chain links TRBV19 with TRBJ2-3, with 10 bases identical to TRBD2. The CDR3 runs 15 residues. The germline gives CDR1 LNHDA, CDR2 SQIVND (reference sequence). Unmatched junction bases numbered 11, after V lost 9 bases and J lost 5 bases. CDR3 sequence: CASIMASGSGDTQYF. CDR3 coding DNA: TGTGCCAGCATCATGGCTAGCGGGAGCGGAGATACGCAGTATTTT.

The chain recombines TRBV10-1 with TRBJ2-3; TRBD1 might be the D (6 bases). The CDR3 runs 13 residues. Germline V gene sequence: CDR1 WNHNN, CDR2 SYGVQD (reference sequence). The germline V and J ends were trimmed by 4 bases and 6 bases, with 11 bases remaining between them. The CDR3 region has the DNA TGCGCCAGCAGTGCGGCAGGGGTTGATACGCAGTATTTT. Its protein product is CASSAAGVDTQYF.

The count of this clonotype is one. The chain carries TRBV7-8 and TRBJ2-7; D uncertain. Germline CDR1 and CDR2: SGHVS and FQNEAQ. V dropped 4 bases and J dropped 7 bases, with 5 bases sitting between them. The CDR3 is 10 residues long. CDR3 in DNA: TGTGCCAGCAGCTCCGGGGAGCAGTACGTC. It yields the protein CASSSGEQYV.

Note on this clonotype: Mismatch with germline at one junction end may stem from a read error. The chain uses TRBV7-2 and TRBJ2-1, with D maybe TRBD2 (5 bases). This CDR3 is built from 13 residues. The germline gives CDR1 SGHTA, CDR2 FQGNSA. The CDR3, as DNA: TGCGCCAGCAGCCAAGCCGGGCCGGGGGAGCAGTTCTTC. Translated: CASSQAGPGEQFF.

This clonotype was detected only a few times. The V call is TRBV29-1, the J call TRBJ2-1, with D possibly being TRBD1 or TRBD2 (5 bases each). The J call may be faulty, since TRBJ2-5 better matches the DNA end. CDR3 length: 12 amino acids. Germline V gene sequence: CDR1 SQVTM, CDR2 ANQGSEA. CDR3 coding DNA: TGCAGCGTTGAAGGGGGGCAAGAGACCCAGTACTTC. Amino acids: CSVEGGQETQYF.

This chain links TRBV7-9 with TRBJ2-3; 8 bases map to TRBD1. This CDR3 has 14 amino acids. Germline CDR1 and CDR2: SEHNR and FQNEAQ (reference sequence). Trimming cost V 10 bases and J 15 bases; bases outside gene matches: 21. CDR3 in amino acids: CAIPGGGGNTVYYF. Here the CDR3 DNA reads TGTGCCATCCCAGGGGGCGGTGGAAACACCGTATATTATTTT.

The chain uses TRBV5-4 and TRBJ2-3; D unresolved. Germline V lookup: CDR1 SGHNT, CDR2 YYREEE (reference sequence). The V end lost 2 bases, the J end lost 1 base, and 8 bases lay between the germline ends. The CDR3 runs 14 residues. The DNA of the CDR3 is TGTGCCAGCAGCTTTACTACCGGCACAGATACGCAGTATTTT. Residues: CASSFTTGTDTQYF.